The rows below give T cell receptor beta chains drawn from one sample of a study of blood T cell repertoires in COVID-19. Using immunoSEQ multiplex PCR, the repertoire was profiled, and TCRdb retains in-frame clones only, with some absent. The sample includes 150,000 or so clones, approximately 82% of them seen just once. Input material: peripheral blood. These receptors were collected from a man between 70 and 80 years old who had recovered from COVID-19. Each CDR3 is given with its conserved first and last residue. A D gene is named only where the DNA matches it firmly. Size tells how often a clone was seen (once, few, many) or the class of an expanded clone, and some rows leave it out.

>-|once|TRBJ1-4|TRBV3-1/TRBV3-2
CASSRDIRSEKLFF
TGTGCCAGCAGCCGGGACATCAGAAGTGAAAAACTGTTTTTT
>-|-|TRBJ1-3|TRBV7-8
CASSLPGAFSGNTIYF
TGTGCCAGCAGCTTACCAGGGGCCTTCTCTGGAAACACCATATATTTT
>-|-|TRBJ2-1|TRBV19
CASSRSGEYNEQFF
TGTGCCAGTAGTAGGAGCGGAGAGTACAATGAGCAGTTCTTC
>-|-|TRBJ1-1|TRBV5-1
CASRFPGEGTEAFF
TGCGCCAGCAGGTTTCCCGGGGAGGGCACTGAAGCTTTCTTT
>-|once|TRBJ2-7|TRBV18
CASSPAYTLQGEQYF
TGTGCCAGCTCACCAGCCTACACCCTTCAGGGCGAGCAGTACTTC
>-|-|TRBJ1-5|TRBV3-1/TRBV3-2
CASSQDFGAGNQPQHF
TGTGCCAGCAGCCAAGATTTTGGCGCGGGCAATCAGCCCCAGCATTTT
>-|-|TRBJ2-6|TRBV5-5
CASSSGSGANVLTF
TGTGCCAGCAGCTCCGGCTCTGGGGCCAACGTCCTGACTTTC
>-|once|TRBJ1-2|TRBV6-1
CASSEHTGNYGYTF
TGTGCCAGCAGTGAACACACCGGGAACTATGGCTACACCTTC
>-|-|TRBJ1-5|TRBV10-1
CASSGGGGQPQHF
TGCGCCAGCAGTGGAGGGGGGGGTCAGCCCCAGCATTTT
>TRBD1|-|TRBJ1-6|TRBV14
CASSPGTESSYNSPLHF
TGTGCCAGCAGCCCCGGGACAGAAAGCTCCTATAATTCACCCCTCCACTTT
>-|-|TRBJ2-1|TRBV9
CASSVRGSNEQFF
TGTGCCAGCAGCGTTAGGGGAAGCAATGAGCAGTTCTTC
>-|-|TRBJ1-2|TRBV2
CASSWEPRRGYGYTF
TGTGCCAGCAGTTGGGAGCCCCGGCGGGGCTATGGCTACACCTTC
>-|-|TRBJ1-4|TRBV18
CASSQGTNEKLFF
TGTGCCAGCTCACAGGGGACTAATGAAAAACTGTTTTTT
>TRBD2|-|TRBJ2-1|TRBV14
CASRHTSGSYNEQFF
TGTGCCAGCAGACATACTAGCGGGAGCTACAATGAGCAGTTCTTC
>-|-|TRBJ1-5|TRBV7-8
CASSLVGLKGNQPQHF
TGTGCCAGCAGCTTAGTTGGGCTAAAAGGCAATCAGCCCCAGCATTTT
>-|-|TRBJ2-2|TRBV27
CASRRGQNTGELFF
TGTGCCAGCAGACGTGGACAGAACACCGGGGAGCTGTTTTTT
>TRBD2|-|TRBJ2-2|TRBV28
CASRPGLAGVTGELFF
TGTGCCAGCAGACCAGGACTAGCGGGGGTGACCGGGGAGCTGTTTTTT
>TRBD1|once|TRBJ1-3|TRBV10-2
CASSESWDRGDTIYF
TGCGCCAGCAGTGAGTCGTGGGACAGGGGGGACACCATATATTTT
>-|-|TRBJ2-1|TRBV18
CASSPIGQTNEQFF
TGTGCCAGCTCACCAATCGGACAGACCAATGAGCAGTTCTTC
>-|-|TRBJ1-2|TRBV3-1/TRBV3-2
CASSQNPRYGYTF
TGTGCCAGCAGCCAAAATCCGCGCTATGGCTACACCTTC
>-|-|TRBJ1-3|TRBV6-5
CASSYLGQGNTIYF
TGTGCCAGCAGTTATCTGGGGCAAGGAAACACCATATATTTT
>TRBD1|-|TRBJ2-3|TRBV19
CASSTRQGADTQYF
TGTGCCAGTAGTACCAGACAGGGGGCGGATACGCAGTATTTT
>-|-|TRBJ2-5|TRBV28
CASSWGEETQYF
TGTGCCAGCAGCTGGGGGGAAGAGACCCAGTACTTC
>TRBD2|-|TRBJ2-2|TRBV4-1
CASSHLLAGVSTGELFF
TGCGCCAGCAGCCACCTCCTAGCGGGAGTGAGCACCGGGGAGCTGTTTTTT
>-|-|TRBJ2-3|TRBV7-9
CASSPNDITDTQYF
TGTGCCAGCAGCCCGAACGACATCACAGATACGCAGTATTTT
>TRBD2|-|TRBJ2-5|TRBV5-4
CASSLVAGGQETQYF
TGTGCCAGCAGCTTGGTAGCGGGAGGGCAAGAGACCCAGTACTTC
>-|-|TRBJ2-3|TRBV7-2
CASSLSTGITDTQYF
TGTGCCAGCAGCTTATCGACAGGAATCACAGATACGCAGTATTTT
>-|-|TRBJ2-7|TRBV6-6
CASSRTESSSSSTYEQYF
TGTGCCAGCAGTCGGACAGAATCCAGCTCCTCATCTACCTACGAGCAGTACTTC
>-|once|TRBJ2-5|TRBV28
CASNSPIQETQYF
TGTGCCAGCAATTCTCCTATCCAAGAGACCCAGTACTTC
>-|-|TRBJ2-3|TRBV4-3
CASSQDFAGVADTQYF
TGCGCCAGCAGCCAAGATTTTGCCGGGGTAGCAGATACGCAGTATTTT
>-|-|TRBJ2-3|TRBV20-1
CSVRGPDTQYF
TGCAGTGTCCGCGGCCCAGATACGCAGTATTTT
>-|-|TRBJ1-1|TRBV3-1/TRBV3-2
CASSQGAVNTEAFF
TGTGCCAGCAGCCAAGGAGCTGTGAACACTGAAGCTTTCTTT
>-|-|TRBJ2-1|TRBV28
CASTVNNEQFF
TGTGCCAGCACGGTTAACAATGAGCAGTTCTTC
>TRBD1|-|TRBJ1-4|TRBV7-2
CASSLKPRGTGEDEKLFF
TGTGCCAGCAGCTTAAAGCCACGCGGGACAGGGGAAGACGAAAAACTGTTTTTT
>-|-|TRBJ2-7|TRBV27
CASSQRAAYEQYF
TGTGCCAGCAGCCAGCGGGCAGCCTACGAGCAGTACTTC
>-|once|TRBJ1-1|TRBV4-3
CASSLSGLDTEAFF
TGCGCCAGCAGCTTGTCAGGGTTGGACACTGAAGCTTTCTTT
>-|-|TRBJ2-7|TRBV6-5
CASTPGFSYEQYF
TGTGCCAGCACCCCAGGGTTCTCCTACGAGCAGTACTTC
>-|-|TRBJ1-5|TRBV5-4
CASSPFGQPQHF
TGTGCCAGCAGCCCGTTCGGGCAGCCCCAGCATTTT
>-|-|TRBJ2-7|TRBV19
CASSIPDSPYEQYF
TGTGCCAGTAGTATCCCGGACTCTCCCTACGAGCAGTACTTC
>TRBD1|-|TRBJ2-2|TRBV6-5
CASRQGAWGELFF
TGTGCCAGCAGACAGGGGGCGTGGGGGGAGCTGTTTTTT
>-|-|TRBJ1-2|TRBV19
CASSIELSSNYGYTF
TGTGCCAGTAGTATAGAACTTTCGAGTAACTATGGCTACACCTTC
>-|-|TRBJ2-3|TRBV5-4
CASSPMRGRTDTQYF
TGTGCCAGCAGCCCCATGAGAGGCCGCACAGATACGCAGTATTTT
>TRBD1|-|TRBJ1-1|TRBV29-1
CSVERTGKNTEAFF
TGCAGCGTTGAGAGGACAGGAAAGAACACTGAAGCTTTCTTT
>TRBD2|-|TRBJ2-1|TRBV7-2
CASSPREGPYEQFF
TGTGCCAGCAGCCCGCGGGAGGGCCCCTATGAGCAGTTCTTC
>-|-|TRBJ1-2|TRBV6-2/TRBV6-3
CASSQSRPYGYTF
TGTGCCAGCAGTCAAAGCAGGCCCTATGGCTACACCTTC
>-|-|TRBJ1-1|TRBV9
CASSVETGTEAFF
TGTGCCAGCAGCGTAGAGACTGGCACTGAAGCTTTCTTT
>TRBD1|-|TRBJ2-7|TRBV7-7
CASSEGADYEQYF
TGTGCTAGCAGCGAGGGGGCAGACTACGAGCAGTACTTC
>-|-|TRBJ2-7|TRBV3-1/TRBV3-2
CASSQDSGDSYEQYF
TGTGCCAGCAGCCAAGATTCGGGAGACTCCTACGAGCAGTACTTC
>TRBD1|-|TRBJ1-1|TRBV28
CASSEGTANTEAFF
TGTGCCAGCAGTGAAGGGACAGCGAACACTGAAGCTTTCTTT
>TRBD2|few|TRBJ2-3|TRBV6-4
CASSGGLAGDTQYF
TGTGCCAGCAGTGGGGGACTAGCGGGAGATACGCAGTATTTT
>-|-|TRBJ2-7|TRBV30
CAWSASIYEQYF
TGTGCCTGGAGTGCATCAATCTACGAGCAGTACTTC
>TRBD1|-|TRBJ1-2|TRBV9
CASSVGPGDSYGYTF
TGTGCCAGCAGCGTAGGGCCTGGGGACAGCTATGGCTACACCTTC